Below are 30 T cell receptor beta chains sequenced from a single sample in a study of shared clonotypes between healthy human individuals. TCRdb keeps only in-frame clones here, not all; method: immunoSEQ multiplex PCR. The data show about 360,000 clones, around 67% seen once. Material: memory CD4+ T cells sorted from blood. Subset described: CD45RA-negative fraction. The receptors shown here come from a man aged 30 to 39 in good health.

In regard to this clone: This may be a read error: a much more frequent sequence differs by one nucleotide. Other DNA sequences in the sample encode the same CDR3. This chain connects TRBV12-2 to TRBJ1-2; the table's D call of TRBD1 was not tested on the DNA. TRBV12-2 constitutes a pseudogene. The CDR3 has 18 amino acids. In DNA form, the CDR3 reads TGTGCAAGTCGTTTAAGCCTGGCTAGGGGGACAGCTGTCTATGGCTACACCTTC. This codes for CASRLSLARGTAVYGYTF.

The rearrangement uses TRBV10-3 and TRBJ2-5; 7 bases match TRBD1. Germline CDR1 reads ENHRY; CDR2 reads SYGVKD. This CDR3 is 13 amino acids long. After removal of 4 bases from V and 4 bases from J, the junction contained 3 bases not matched to a gene. The CDR3 region has the DNA TGTGCCATCAGTGCCAGGACAGGAGAGACCCAGTACTTC. Its protein product is CAISARTGETQYF.

The chain recombines TRBV11-2 with TRBJ2-1, with 9 bases matching TRBD2. There are 15 residues in the CDR3. CDR1 is SGHAT, CDR2 FQNNGV, per germline. V was pared by 0 bases and J by 8 bases, with 5 bases of the junction left unmatched. The chain's CDR3 is CASSLDGGRADEQFF. The CDR3 bases are TGTGCCAGCAGCTTAGATGGCGGGAGGGCCGATGAGCAGTTCTTC.

The chain uses TRBV5-1 and TRBJ2-5; tentative D call: TRBD2 (5 bases). The CDR3 is 13 amino acids. CDR1 is SGHRS, CDR2 YFSETQ, per germline. V lost 1 base and J lost 4, with 8 bases in between. The CDR3 reads CASSLYLAETQYF. The CDR3 region has the DNA TGCGCCAGCAGCTTGTACCTAGCAGAGACCCAGTACTTC. Full variable domain (outside the CDR3, taken from reference TRBV5-1 and TRBJ2-5): KAGVTQTPRYLIKTRGQQVTLSCSPISGHRSVSWYQQTPGQGLQFLFEYFSETQRNKGNFPGRFSGRQFSNSRSEMNVSTLELGDSALYLCASSLYLAETQYFGPGTRLLVL.

This clone was detected only once. As DNA, the CDR3 is TGTGCCAGCAGCCAAGCTGGGGGCTTCACAGATACGCAGTATTTT. This sequence encodes CASSQAGGFTDTQYF. The genes are TRBV14 and TRBJ2-3, with a possible D match to TRBD1 (6 bases). The V gene's germline CDR1 is SGHDN and CDR2 FVKESK. This CDR3 has 15 amino acids. V was shortened by 1 base and J by 2 bases, with 10 bases between the two germline ends.

V gene TRBV4-1 combines with J gene TRBJ1-5, with a tentative D call TRBD1 (5 bases). Germline CDR1 reads MGHRA; CDR2 reads YSYEKL. V lost 0 bases to trimming and J lost 7 bases, with 13 bases between them. CDR3 size: 15 residues. DNA of the CDR3: TGCGCCAGCAGCCAAGATATTATAGGGGACCAGCCCCAGCATTTT. Protein: CASSQDIIGDQPQHF.

The chain recombines TRBV4-3 with TRBJ2-5; TRBD1 or TRBD2 may be the D gene (5 bases each). Germline loops: CDR1 LGHNA, CDR2 YSLEER. V dropped 0 bases and J dropped 4 bases, with 12 bases sitting between them. The CDR3 extends over 15 amino acids. The DNA for the CDR3 is TGCGCCAGCAGCCAAGATGCCCAGGGACGAGAGACCCAGTACTTC. It is translated as CASSQDAQGRETQYF.

The chain uses TRBV9 and TRBJ2-7; D remains ambiguous. Trimming removed 0 bases at V and 4 bases at J, with 11 bases between. The germline gives CDR1 SGDLS, CDR2 YYNGEE. CDR3 size: 14 residues. The CDR3 DNA follows: TGTGCCAGCAGCGTAGGACCGAACTCATACGAGCAGTACTTC. Translated, it gives CASSVGPNSYEQYF.

This chain uses TRBV4-1 with TRBJ2-1, with D tentatively TRBD2 (5 bases). Germline V gene lookup returns CDR1 MGHRA and CDR2 YSYEKL. This CDR3 spans 13 amino acids. Trimming took 1 base from V and 7 from J, leaving 8 bases between them. CDR3 DNA sequence: TGCGCCAGCAGCCAAGTACTAGTAAATGAGCAGTTCTTC. Protein: CASSQVLVNEQFF.

The J gene is TRBJ2-3, the V gene TRBV5-5; 9 bases line up with TRBD1. Per the germline V gene, CDR1 is SGHKS and CDR2 is YYEKEE (reference sequence). This CDR3 is built from 16 residues. V dropped 2 bases and J dropped 14; count of bases not matched to a gene: 18. CDR3 nucleotides: TGTGCCAGCAGCTTAGGTTCAGGACAGGGGTTGCAGTCGAGGTATTTT. It yields the protein CASSLGSGQGLQSRYF.

V gene TRBV28 combines with J gene TRBJ2-1; TRBD2 aligns across 7 bases. J was trimmed by 3 bases and V by 6 bases; bases with no gene match: 2. This CDR3 region has 13 residues. The germline V gene encodes CDR1 MDHEN and CDR2 SYDVKM. The chain's CDR3 is CASRGEGYNEQFF. Here the CDR3 DNA reads TGTGCCAGCAGAGGGGAGGGCTACAATGAGCAGTTCTTC.

This chain links TRBV4-1 with TRBJ2-5; a possible D gene is TRBD1 (6 bases). The CDR3 sequence is 15 residues long. From germline, CDR1 is MGHRA and CDR2 YSYEKL. The V gene lost 4 bases and the J gene lost 5 bases, with 17 bases spanning the gap. The CDR3 DNA sequence: TGCGCCAGCAGCCCAGGCACACAGGGTGGGGAGACCCAGTACTTC. Protein product: CASSPGTQGGETQYF.

Remarks on this clone: The junction departs from germline at one end; a sequencing error may be responsible. The V call is TRBV7-2, the J call TRBJ1-3; D might be TRBD1 (5 bases). CDR3 length: 16 amino acids. The germline V gene encodes CDR1 SGHTA and CDR2 FQGNSA. CDR3 DNA sequence: TGTGCCAGCAGCTTAAAGGGACCGAACTCTAGAAACACCATATATTTT. Translation: CASSLKGPNSRNTIYF.

Details on this clone: At one end the junction does not follow the germline gene, possibly because of a read error. The V call is TRBV7-8, the J call TRBJ2-7; D gene uncertain. The V gene's germline CDR1 is SGHVS and CDR2 FQNEAQ. The CDR3 consists of 13 residues. CDR3 loop: CASSLFDRAHFAF. As DNA, the CDR3 is TGTGCCAGCAGCTTATTTGACCGGGCCCACTTCGCCTTC.

The genes are TRBV28 and TRBJ1-2; D may be TRBD1 (6 bases). Germline CDR1 is MDHEN and CDR2 is SYDVKM. Between the trimmed V and J ends, which lost 5 bases and 5 bases, there was a span of 15 bases. The CDR3 contains 14 residues. This CDR3 is CASSPGQSDYGYTF. The CDR3 DNA is TGTGCCAGCAGTCCGGGACAATCCGATTATGGCTACACCTTC.

This chain uses TRBV6-1 with TRBJ2-3; D might be TRBD2 (6 bases). From germline, CDR1 is MNHNS and CDR2 SASEGT. The CDR3 is 15 amino acids. Trimming cost V 0 bases and J 2 bases, with 9 bases left between them. The CDR3 region has the DNA TGTGCCAGCAGTGAAGCGCCGGGGGTCACAGATACGCAGTATTTT. This gives the protein CASSEAPGVTDTQYF.

This sequence joins TRBV30 and TRBJ2-4; D may be TRBD2 (6 bases). V was clipped by 1 base and J by 7 bases, with 14 bases between them. CDR3 length equals 14 residues. Germline-derived CDR1 and CDR2 are GTSNPN and SVGIG (reference sequence). CDR3 amino acids: CAWSGSGGVNIQYF. DNA for the CDR3: TGTGCCTGGAGTGGTTCTGGAGGGGTGAACATTCAGTACTTC.

This clone appeared many times. The chain joins TRBV27 to TRBJ1-2, with D perhaps matching TRBD1 (6 bases). Trimming removed 6 bases from V and 8 bases from J, with 19 bases in between. The CDR3 is 14 amino acids. CDR1 and CDR2 from the germline V gene are MNHEY and SMNVEV (reference sequence). DNA of the CDR3: TGTGCCAGCAGGAAAGGGGCAGGGGCGCAGGGCTACACCTTC. Its protein is CASRKGAGAQGYTF.

This chain's CDR3 is CASSLNSPRNTEAFF. The CDR3 region has the DNA TGTGCCAGCAGCTTAAATTCCCCAAGGAACACTGAAGCTTTCTTT. The chain employs TRBV5-4 and TRBJ1-1, with unresolved D. V gave up 2 bases and J gave up 1 base, with 12 bases separating them. CDR3 length: 15 residues. The germline gives CDR1 SGHNT, CDR2 YYREEE (reference sequence).

Notes on this clone: This sample also contains other DNA sequences that code for the same CDR3. The chain is built from TRBV5-1 and TRBJ2-3; 8 bases fit TRBD2. Germline loops: CDR1 SGHRS, CDR2 YFSETQ. This CDR3 has 14 amino acids. With 6 bases clipped from V and 0 bases from J, the junction kept 3 bases outside the gene matches. The CDR3 coding sequence is TGCGCCAGCATCCGGGGGGGTAGCACAGATACGCAGTATTTT. This sequence encodes CASIRGGSTDTQYF.

The CDR3 spells CATQDRNSYNEQFF. The CDR3 DNA sequence: TGTGCCACCCAAGACAGAAATTCCTACAATGAGCAGTTCTTC. The chain uses TRBV28 and TRBJ2-1, with a weak D call TRBD1 (5 bases). CDR1 and CDR2 (germline): MDHEN, SYDVKM. Trimming removed 10 bases at V and 1 base at J, with 14 bases between. This CDR3 has 14 residues.

The chain couples TRBV5-4 to TRBJ2-2; tentative D call: TRBD1 (5 bases). CDR3 length equals 15 residues. Germline V CDR1 and CDR2: SGHNT, YYREEE (reference sequence). With 1 base removed from V and 5 bases from J, the gap between germline ends came to 12 bases. CDR3 DNA: TGTGCCAGCAGCTTGAGGGGTCTAAGTACCGGGGAGCTGTTTTTT. Amino acids: CASSLRGLSTGELFF.

A remark on this clone: Other DNA sequences in the same sample also yield this CDR3. CDR3 bases: TGCGCCAGCAGCTTGGGTGCTCCCTACGAGCAGTACTTC. Translation: CASSLGAPYEQYF. J is TRBJ2-7 and V is TRBV5-1, with no clear D. The length of the CDR3 is 13 residues. Trimming took 0 bases from V and 2 from J, leaving 6 bases between them. CDR1 is SGHRS and CDR2 is YFSETQ in the germline V gene.

This chain connects TRBV5-1 to TRBJ2-1; tentative D call: TRBD1 (6 bases). The germline V and J ends were trimmed by 0 bases and 1 base, with 8 bases remaining between them. CDR1 is SGHRS, CDR2 YFSETQ, per germline. This CDR3 comprises 15 residues. The CDR3 bases are TGCGCCAGCAGCTTGGACACAGGGTCCTACAATGAGCAGTTCTTC. Translation gives CASSLDTGSYNEQFF. Complete variable domain (other parts from reference TRBV5-1 and TRBJ2-1): KAGVTQTPRYLIKTRGQQVTLSCSPISGHRSVSWYQQTPGQGLQFLFEYFSETQRNKGNFPGRFSGRQFSNSRSEMNVSTLELGDSALYLCASSLDTGSYNEQFFGPGTRLTVL.

The rearrangement links TRBV5-6 to TRBJ2-5; TRBD2 matches at 8 bases. Germline CDR1 and CDR2: SGHDT and YYEEEE. CDR3 length: 18 residues. V lost 4 bases and J lost 5; bases outside the gene matches: 19. CDR3 protein: CASSATPRAGEEGETQYF. CDR3 bases: TGTGCCAGCAGCGCTACTCCACGAGCGGGAGAAGAGGGGGAGACCCAGTACTTC. The whole variable domain, remainder taken from reference TRBV5-6 and TRBJ2-5, is DAGVTQSPTHLIKTRGQQVTLRCSPKSGHDTVSWYQQALGQGPQFIFQYYEEEERQRGNFPDRFSGHQFPNYSSELNVNALLLGDSALYLCASSATPRAGEEGETQYFGPGTRLLVL.

The genes are TRBV5-8 and TRBJ1-5; TRBD1 might be the D (5 bases). Germline CDR1 reads SGHTS; CDR2 reads YDEGEE. CDR3 length: 12 amino acids. The ends were cut back, 3 bases at V and 4 bases at J, with 5 bases in the middle. The CDR3 is CASSSGNQPQHF. DNA of the CDR3: TGTGCCAGCAGCTCAGGGAATCAGCCCCAGCATTTT.

This clone has a handful of counts. CDR3 loop: CSAGRVTEAFF. DNA of the CDR3: TGCAGTGCCGGCCGGGTCACTGAAGCTTTCTTT. This rearrangement joins TRBV20-1 to TRBJ1-1; D not certain. V shed 6 bases and J shed 4 bases, with 9 bases lying between them. The germline V gene encodes CDR1 DFQATT and CDR2 SNEGSKA (reference sequence). CDR3 length: 11 amino acids.

This clone came up a few times. The chain links TRBV5-1 to TRBJ2-4, with a tentative D call TRBD2 (7 bases). The V end was cut by 4 bases, the J end by 3 bases, with 11 bases between. Germline CDR1 reads SGHRS; CDR2 reads YFSETQ. The CDR3 runs 14 residues. As DNA, the CDR3 is TGCGCCAGCAGCCCGGGGGGCGTCAAAAACATTCAGTACTTC. As protein: CASSPGGVKNIQYF.

The table lists this clone with a few counts. The rearrangement links TRBV10-3 to TRBJ2-1; TRBD2 agrees at 14 bases. Looked up from germline, CDR1 is ENHRY and CDR2 is SYGVKD. V shed 7 bases and J 7 bases; nucleotides not matched to a gene: 9. The CDR3 contains 16 residues. The CDR3 bases are TGTGCCATCACCAAGACTAGCGGGAGGGCCGAGAATGAGCAGTTCTTC. Translating gives CAITKTSGRAENEQFF.

This clone has a count of ten or more. This chain joins TRBV19 and TRBJ2-5; 9 positions match TRBD1. Germline-derived CDR1 and CDR2 are LNHDA and SQIVND (reference sequence). J was trimmed by 5 bases and V by 6 bases; bases with no gene match: 10. CDR3 length: 15 residues. CDR3 protein: CASRIYRGLGETQYF. The CDR3 region has the DNA TGTGCCAGTAGGATCTACAGGGGGCTGGGGGAGACCCAGTACTTC.